These 4 T cell receptor beta chains originate from one sample sequenced in a study of cytotoxic CD8 clonotypes in ibrutinib-treated CLL. Method: immunoSEQ multiplex PCR; TCRdb's copy keeps in-frame clones and lacks some. There are some 120,000 clones in the sample; approximately 81% occur only once, and roughly 3.5% lies in the top ten. The sequencing used PBMCs, collected after 24 months of ibrutinib treatment. All receptors come from a human donor with chronic lymphocytic leukemia.

The chain joins TRBV4-1 to TRBJ1-5; 9 positions match TRBD1. CDR1 and CDR2 (germline): MGHRA, YSYEKL. CDR3 length: 15 residues. Germline trimming cut 6 bases from V and 3 bases from J; bases unmatched to any gene: 6. The CDR3 protein is CASRYRDRANQPQHF. The CDR3 DNA reads TGCGCCAGCAGATACCGGGACAGGGCCAATCAGCCCCAGCATTTT.

The CDR3 is CASSLGRENTGELFF. CDR3 bases: TGCGCCAGCAGTCTTGGACGGGAAAACACCGGGGAGCTGTTTTTT. The genes are TRBV5-1 and TRBJ2-2, with TRBD2 as a possible D gene (5 bases). The CDR3 runs 15 residues. From germline, CDR1 is SGHRS and CDR2 YFSETQ. V lost 5 bases and J lost 2, with 13 bases in between.

The chain recombines TRBV5-1 with TRBJ2-3, with 7 bases lining up with TRBD1. The CDR3 extends over 15 amino acids. The trim removed 5 bases at V and 2 bases at J, leaving 8 bases unmatched. CDR1 is SGHRS and CDR2 is YFSETQ in the germline V gene. The CDR3 coding sequence is TGCGCCAGCAGTCCGGGACAGTTCCACACAGATACGCAGTATTTT. It translates to CASSPGQFHTDTQYF.

The rearrangement uses TRBV4-1 and TRBJ1-1; D unresolved. Deletions cut 0 bases from V and 0 bases from J, with 14 bases between. The germline V gene encodes CDR1 MGHRA and CDR2 YSYEKL. The CDR3 has 17 residues. The CDR3 DNA sequence: TGCGCCAGCAGCCAAGAACCACAAGGCCCCATGAACACTGAAGCTTTCTTT. Its protein product is CASSQEPQGPMNTEAFF.